This is a list of T cell receptor beta chains from one sample in a study of T-cell reconstitution after alpha-beta-depleted transplantation in children. MiXCR, run by TCRdb on the PCR reads, gives a single entry per CDR3 protein. The table has about half a million distinct CDR3 sequences, roughly an eighth seen once. Sequenced material: PBMCs from the stem cell graft donor, taken from the stem cell graft. These receptors came from a human donor who donated a stem cell graft to a child with combined immunodeficiency. Both conserved end residues are part of each CDR3. The D gene is left open where the match is weak. Clone size is given for some rows only: seen once, a few or many times, or a class if the clone is expanded.

>15|NA|TRBV7-8|TRBJ1-2|NA
CASSLAWGSNYGYTF
TGTGCCAGCAGCTTAGCCTGGGGCAGTAACTATGGCTACACCTTC
>15|once|TRBV7-2|TRBJ1-2|TRBD1
CASSLGHRGDYGYTF
TGTGCCAGCAGCTTAGGCCACAGGGGCGACTATGGCTACACCTTC
>14|few|TRBV6-1|TRBJ2-5|TRBD2
CASSGLAVQETQYF
TGTGCCAGCAGCGGACTAGCGGTTCAAGAGACCCAGTACTTC
>15|few|TRBV5-1|TRBJ2-7|TRBD1
CASSLGQGRAHEQYF
TGCGCCAGCAGCTTGGGACAGGGTAGGGCCCACGAGCAGTACTTC
>11|NA|TRBV20-1|TRBJ1-2|NA
CSARRDYGYTF
TGCAGTGCGCGCAGGGACTATGGCTACACCTTC
>13|NA|TRBV5-6|TRBJ2-5|TRBD2
CASSWGGRETQYF
TGTGCCAGCAGCTGGGGGGGAAGAGAGACCCAGTACTTC
>13|many|TRBV29-1|TRBJ2-7|NA
CSVLDTRSYEQYF
TGCAGCGTTCTGGACACACGCTCCTACGAGCAGTACTTC
>16|NA|TRBV4-3|TRBJ2-7|TRBD2
CASSRFSGSNSYEQYF
TGCGCCAGCAGCCGATTTAGCGGGAGTAATTCCTACGAGCAGTACTTC
>15|NA|TRBV6-5|TRBJ1-6|NA
CASSYSGRADSPLHF
TGTGCCAGCAGTTACTCCGGCAGGGCGGATTCACCCCTCCACTTT
>12|many|TRBV12-3/TRBV12-4|TRBJ2-7|NA
CASSLGEREQYF
TGTGCCAGCAGCTTGGGGGAACGAGAGCAGTACTTC
>12|few|TRBV12-3/TRBV12-4|TRBJ2-5|NA
CASSPIKETQYF
TGTGCCAGCAGTCCTATAAAAGAGACCCAGTACTTC
>16|NA|TRBV11-2|TRBJ2-5|NA
CASSFQIGEIQETQYF
TGTGCCAGCAGCTTCCAGATCGGGGAGATACAAGAGACCCAGTACTTC
>15|many|TRBV20-1|TRBJ1-6|TRBD1
CSARRQGANNSPLHF
TGCAGTGCTAGGAGACAGGGGGCGAATAATTCACCCCTCCACTTT
>12|many|TRBV6-5|TRBJ2-3|TRBD2
CASSYPSGRQYF
TGTGCCAGCAGTTACCCGAGCGGGAGGCAGTATTTT
>17|many|TRBV20-1|TRBJ2-1|TRBD2
CSARVPLTILAGDEQFF
TGCAGTGCTAGAGTACCATTAACTATTCTAGCGGGGGATGAGCAGTTCTTC
>16|NA|TRBV3-1|TRBJ2-1|NA
CASSQSVGSFRNEQFF
TGTGCCAGCAGCCAATCCGTCGGGTCTTTTCGGAATGAGCAGTTCTTC
>15|once|TRBV5-1|TRBJ2-3|NA
CASSLDDGYTDTQYF
TGCGCCAGCAGCTTGGACGACGGATACACAGATACGCAGTATTTT
>15|few|TRBV12-3/TRBV12-4|TRBJ2-2|NA
CASKRTSSNTGELFF
TGTGCCAGCAAAAGAACTAGTTCTAACACCGGGGAGCTGTTTTTT
>15|few|TRBV9|TRBJ2-7|TRBD1
CASSGGTGPAYEQYF
TGTGCCAGCAGCGGCGGGACAGGACCCGCCTACGAGCAGTACTTC
>14|NA|TRBV3-1|TRBJ1-4|NA
CASSQGQHNEKLFF
TGTGCCAGCAGCCAAGGACAGCATAATGAAAAACTGTTTTTT
>15|NA|TRBV4-3|TRBJ1-4|NA
CASSQAGRSNEKLFF
TGCGCCAGCAGCCAAGCGGGCCGAAGTAATGAAAAACTGTTTTTT
>16|few|TRBV7-9|TRBJ2-7|NA
CASSLAGGVLVYEQYF
TGTGCCAGCAGCTTAGCGGGGGGAGTTTTGGTCTACGAGCAGTACTTC
>18|few|TRBV12-3/TRBV12-4|TRBJ1-4|TRBD1
CASSPGTELWVTNEKLFF
TGTGCCAGCAGCCCCGGGACAGAACTATGGGTAACTAATGAAAAACTGTTTTTT
>15|few|TRBV20-1|TRBJ2-1|TRBD2
CSASRVGTSGKEQFF
TGCAGTGCTAGCCGGGTGGGGACTAGCGGGAAAGAGCAGTTCTTC
>17|many|TRBV24-1|TRBJ2-5|TRBD2
CATSDLKGLAGAETQYF
TGTGCCACCAGTGATCTAAAAGGACTAGCGGGAGCAGAGACCCAGTACTTC
>15|many|TRBV27|TRBJ1-5|NA
CASSLGQYSNQPQHF
TGTGCCAGCAGTTTGGGCCAATATAGCAATCAGCCCCAGCATTTT
>15|NA|TRBV20-1|TRBJ1-5|TRBD1
CSAVGQGAHNQPQHF
TGCAGTGCAGTGGGACAGGGGGCTCACAATCAGCCCCAGCATTTT
>15|NA|TRBV12-3/TRBV12-4|TRBJ2-7|TRBD1
CASAHGQGGNYEQYF
TGTGCCAGCGCTCACGGACAGGGGGGAAACTACGAGCAGTACTTC
>17|few|TRBV4-2|TRBJ2-7|TRBD1
CASSQASGQELSYEQYF
TGTGCCAGCAGCCAAGCCTCGGGACAGGAGCTCTCCTACGAGCAGTACTTC
>15|many|TRBV5-1|TRBJ2-3|TRBD1
CASSWGTGSTDTQYF
TGCGCCAGCAGCTGGGGGACAGGCAGCACAGATACGCAGTATTTT
>16|many|TRBV21-1|TRBJ2-5|NA
CASSKERTGGKETQYF
TGTGCCAGCAGCAAAGAAAGGACAGGAGGGAAAGAGACCCAGTACTTC
>16|NA|TRBV6-1|TRBJ2-2|TRBD1
CASRLTGTVNTGELFF
TGTGCCAGCAGGCTCACCGGGACAGTGAACACCGGGGAGCTGTTTTTT
>17|NA|TRBV3-1|TRBJ2-5|TRBD2
CASSQDSQREVAKTQYF
TGTGCCAGCAGCCAAGATTCCCAGCGGGAGGTAGCAAAGACCCAGTACTTC
>16|NA|TRBV6-9|TRBJ2-7|TRBD2
CASSFRLAGGQYEQYF
TGTGCCAGCAGTTTCCGACTAGCGGGGGGGCAGTACGAGCAGTACTTC
>16|NA|TRBV7-3|TRBJ1-1|NA
CASSLSGDTLNTEAFF
TGTGCCAGCAGCTTAAGTGGGGATACCTTGAACACTGAAGCTTTCTTT
>14|many|TRBV27|TRBJ2-1|NA
CASSPGPSYNEQFF
TGTGCCAGCAGTCCGGGCCCCTCCTACAATGAGCAGTTCTTC
>12|few|TRBV20-1|TRBJ1-5|NA
CSGTANNQPQHF
TGCAGTGGGACAGCAAATAATCAGCCCCAGCATTTT
>15|few|TRBV7-8|TRBJ2-3|NA
CASRPTVLYTDTQYF
TGTGCCAGCAGGCCGACGGTCCTTTACACAGATACGCAGTATTTT
>15|NA|TRBV27|TRBJ1-5|NA
CASSPHTGDNQPQHF
TGTGCCAGCAGTCCTCACACCGGGGACAATCAGCCCCAGCATTTT
>16|NA|TRBV29-1|TRBJ2-7|NA
CSVVGEYWGDTYEQYF
TGCAGCGTTGTAGGCGAATATTGGGGTGACACCTACGAGCAGTACTTC
>14|NA|TRBV12-3/TRBV12-4|TRBJ2-7|TRBD2
CASSFGLAGVEQYF
TGTGCCAGCAGTTTCGGACTAGCGGGGGTTGAGCAGTACTTC
>16|few|TRBV6-2/TRBV6-3|TRBJ2-7|TRBD2
CASSTAPGLALYEQYF
TGTGCCAGCAGTACCGCCCCGGGACTAGCGCTTTACGAGCAGTACTTC
>15|few|TRBV5-1|TRBJ1-1|NA
CASSLTGGSFGEAFF
TGCGCCAGCAGCTTGACCGGTGGAAGTTTTGGTGAAGCTTTCTTT
>14|few|TRBV10-3|TRBJ2-5|NA
CAIRGGQGQETQYF
TGTGCCATCAGGGGCGGTCAGGGACAAGAGACCCAGTACTTC
>13|NA|TRBV20-1|TRBJ2-3|NA
CSARRQGTDTQYF
TGCAGTGCTAGAAGACAGGGCACAGATACGCAGTATTTT
>14|few|TRBV6-1|TRBJ2-1|NA
CASSEWSAYNEQFF
TGTGCCAGCAGTGAATGGAGCGCCTACAATGAGCAGTTCTTC
>18|NA|TRBV6-5|TRBJ2-1|TRBD2
CASSYNPAGETPYNEQFF
TGTGCCAGCAGTTACAATCCAGCGGGGGAAACCCCCTACAATGAGCAGTTCTTC
>15|many|TRBV2|TRBJ2-1|TRBD2
CASRRPSGSRNEQFF
TGTGCCAGCAGAAGGCCTAGCGGGAGTCGAAATGAGCAGTTCTTC
>16|NA|TRBV9|TRBJ2-3|TRBD2
CASSVRTSGRADTQYF
TGTGCCAGCAGCGTGCGGACTAGCGGGAGGGCAGATACGCAGTATTTT
>13|NA|TRBV10-3|TRBJ2-7|TRBD2
CAISSGRGYEQYF
TGTGCCATCAGTAGCGGGCGGGGGTACGAGCAGTACTTC
>16|few|TRBV6-2/TRBV6-3|TRBJ2-5|TRBD2
CASRSIGTSGLETQYF
TGTGCCAGCAGATCTATCGGGACTAGCGGGCTAGAGACCCAGTACTTC
>15|NA|TRBV4-3|TRBJ1-5|TRBD1
CASSQDWTGRQPQHF
TGCGCCAGCAGCCAAGATTGGACAGGGAGGCAGCCCCAGCATTTT
>14|few|TRBV24-1|TRBJ2-3|NA
CATSDPGELDTQYF
TGTGCCACCAGTGACCCGGGAGAGTTAGATACGCAGTATTTT
>14|many|TRBV12-3/TRBV12-4|TRBJ2-1|NA
CASSRRERDNEQFF
TGTGCCAGCAGTCGACGCGAGAGGGACAATGAGCAGTTCTTC
>16|many|TRBV7-2|TRBJ2-3|TRBD2
CASSSGLAGMADTQYF
TGTGCCAGCAGCTCCGGACTAGCGGGGATGGCAGATACGCAGTATTTT